This section outlines one T cell receptor beta chain sequence together with its context. Its antigen is unidentified. Data came from immunoSEQ multiplex PCR; TCRdb stores just in-frame clones and leaves some out. The sample includes tens of thousands of clones, approximately 91% of them seen just once. These data come from a study of T cell responses to AZD1222 COVID-19 vaccine. Study-wide results and caveats: Two doses of AZD1222 preceded a rise in Spike-specific TCR breadth and depth. Repertoire sampling was restricted to post-peak T cell response timepoints. Targeting of unmutated variant regions was reportedly seen in nearly half of spike-specific TCRs. Mostly white British, mostly female donors; authors suggested clonal diversity may be underestimated.

V lost 3 bases and J lost 2, with 14 bases in between. This CDR3 is 14 amino acids long. CDR1 SQVTM and CDR2 ANQGSEA come from the germline V gene. The chain has TRBV29-1 and TRBJ2-7; D is unresolved. The TCR originated in an adult in good health. Sequenced material: peripheral blood, taken on day 0 of AZD1222 vaccination. The CDR3 coding sequence is TGCAGCGTTGAGGGGTCCGTCCATCCCTACGAGCAGTACTTC. Translating gives CSVEGSVHPYEQYF.